In its sample, the clone carrying this T cell receptor beta chain was seen many times. This sample is drawn from a study of early T cells in non-severe SARS-CoV-2 infection. For the study at large: Bulk RNA taken from unsorted whole blood was sequenced, leaving chains unpaired.

Per the germline V gene, CDR1 is SGHAT and CDR2 is FQNNGV. With 4 bases clipped from V and 2 bases from J, the junction kept 5 bases outside the gene matches. CDR3 length: 15 amino acids. Unique molecular identifiers (one per individual cDNA molecule) were attached. Each CDR3 protein gets one entry after TCRdb re-called the 5' RACE reads with MiXCR. The repertoire holds 65,000 to 75,000 distinct CDR3 sequences, 4.6% seen once, with roughly 3.6% in the top ten. The source was whole blood, collected at baseline. The chain links TRBV11-2 to TRBJ2-1; 7 bases are a match to TRBD2. This clonotype originated in an adult who was a healthcare worker with PCR-confirmed SARS-CoV-2 infection or an uninfected control (not recorded which). The donor label of this sample is uncertain. The CDR3 here is CASSSGRGAYNEQFF. CDR3 nucleotide sequence: TGTGCCAGCAGCTCCGGCCGGGGGGCCTACAATGAGCAGTTCTTC.